Listed below are T cell receptor beta chains from one sample, sequenced in a study of blood T cell repertoires in COVID-19. Here immunoSEQ multiplex PCR was the method, and the copy in TCRdb shows in-frame clones only, minus some. The repertoire holds fewer than 500,000 clones, with 86% as singletons. The sample consisted of peripheral blood. The receptors derive from a woman aged 25-40 years with active or convalescent COVID-19. Each CDR3 is given with its conserved first and last residue. A D gene is named only where the DNA matches it firmly. Size is omitted from some rows. Given values are once, few, many or a class for expanded clones.

v_call	j_call	d_call	clone_size	cdr3_aa	cdr3_nt
TRBV7-9	TRBJ1-1	NA	few	CASSLPTLNTEAFF	TGTGCCAGCAGCCTTCCTACGTTGAACACTGAAGCTTTCTTT
TRBV11-3	TRBJ2-3	TRBD2	NA	CASSSGRGGGNPADTQYF	TGTGCCAGCAGCTCCGGTCGAGGCGGGGGAAACCCAGCAGATACGCAGTATTTT
TRBV6-2/TRBV6-3	TRBJ1-1	NA	NA	CASSRAGRGTEAFF	TGTGCCAGCAGCCGGGCCGGAAGAGGGACTGAAGCTTTCTTT
TRBV5-4	TRBJ1-1	TRBD1	NA	CASSLADRANTEAFF	TGTGCCAGCAGCTTGGCGGACAGGGCGAACACTGAAGCTTTCTTT
TRBV5-1	TRBJ2-1	TRBD2	NA	CASSRGLAGLSSYNEQFF	TGCGCCAGCAGCAGGGGACTAGCGGGACTGAGCTCCTACAATGAGCAGTTCTTC
TRBV27	TRBJ2-2	TRBD1	NA	CASSPYTGGARTGELFF	TGTGCCAGCAGTCCATACACAGGGGGCGCGCGGACCGGGGAGCTGTTTTTT
TRBV3-1/TRBV3-2	TRBJ2-1	TRBD2	NA	CASSLGTSGGGEQFF	TGTGCCAGCAGCCTCGGGACTAGCGGGGGGGGTGAGCAGTTCTTC
TRBV19	TRBJ1-2	NA	NA	CASSETGNYGYTF	TGTGCCAGTAGTGAAACAGGGAACTATGGCTACACCTTC
TRBV7-2	TRBJ1-4	NA	NA	CASSSAQSATNEKLFF	TGTGCCAGCAGCTCTGCACAGTCCGCAACTAATGAAAAACTGTTTTTT
TRBV7-9	TRBJ1-5	NA	NA	CASSLLPGYGQPQHF	TGTGCCAGCAGCTTATTACCAGGGTACGGCCAGCCCCAGCATTTT
TRBV3-1/TRBV3-2	TRBJ1-2	TRBD1	NA	CASSQDHAGGYGYTF	TGTGCCAGCAGCCAAGATCATGCAGGGGGCTATGGCTACACCTTC
TRBV4-1	TRBJ1-1	NA	NA	CASSQVPDMTSSSAGEAFF	TGCGCCAGCAGCCAAGTTCCTGACATGACTAGTAGTTCGGCAGGTGAAGCTTTCTTT
TRBV6-2/TRBV6-3	TRBJ2-1	NA	once	CASSYPRLVPSSYNEQFF	TGTGCCAGCAGTTACCCGAGACTAGTCCCTAGCTCCTACAATGAGCAGTTCTTC
TRBV6-2/TRBV6-3	TRBJ1-1	TRBD1	NA	CASSITGDIPEAFF	TGTGCCAGCAGCATTACAGGGGATATACCTGAAGCTTTCTTT
TRBV5-4	TRBJ2-1	NA	NA	CASSSKQDLRWNEQFF	TGTGCCAGCAGCTCGAAACAGGACCTCCGCTGGAATGAGCAGTTCTTC
TRBV7-6	TRBJ2-2	NA	NA	CASTLGGGYTGELFF	TGTGCCAGCACCCTTGGCGGGGGCTACACCGGGGAGCTGTTTTTT
TRBV6-5	TRBJ2-5	TRBD2	NA	CASSRGGDRETQYF	TGTGCCAGCAGCCGCGGGGGGGATAGAGAGACCCAGTACTTC
TRBV2	TRBJ2-3	TRBD2	NA	CASRGLGGDTQYF	TGTGCCAGCAGGGGACTAGGGGGAGATACGCAGTATTTT
TRBV24-1	TRBJ1-5	NA	NA	CATSVVNQPQHF	TGTGCCACCAGTGTCGTAAATCAGCCCCAGCATTTT
TRBV15	TRBJ2-7	NA	NA	CATSRGIDSDYSYEQYF	TGTGCCACCAGCAGAGGGATAGATAGCGATTACTCCTACGAGCAGTACTTC
TRBV5-8	TRBJ2-7	NA	NA	CASSLYRFPYEQYF	TGTGCCAGCAGCTTATACAGATTTCCCTACGAGCAGTACTTC
TRBV19	TRBJ1-1	TRBD1	NA	CASRRDRDAAAFF	TGTGCCAGTAGACGGGACAGGGATGCCGCTGCTTTCTTT
TRBV9	TRBJ1-3	NA	NA	CASSAGTSGNTIYF	TGTGCCAGCAGCGCGGGGACTTCCGGAAACACCATATATTTT
TRBV5-5	TRBJ1-1	NA	NA	CASSNQGMNTEAFF	TGTGCCAGCAGTAATCAGGGAATGAACACTGAAGCTTTCTTT
TRBV6-7	TRBJ1-2	NA	once	CASSSETLDRYGYTF	TGTGCCAGCAGTTCCGAAACCTTAGACAGGTATGGCTACACCTTC
TRBV4-1	TRBJ1-2	NA	NA	CASSQESGESAYGYTF	TGCGCCAGCAGCCAAGAGAGTGGGGAGTCAGCATATGGCTACACCTTC
TRBV25-1	TRBJ1-1	NA	once	CASSGAGRRGEAFF	TGTGCCAGCAGTGGGGCCGGACGAAGGGGTGAAGCTTTCTTT
TRBV5-4	TRBJ2-3	NA	once	CASSLRQDFGTQYF	TGTGCCAGCAGCTTGCGACAGGACTTCGGTACGCAGTATTTT
TRBV3-1/TRBV3-2	TRBJ1-2	NA	NA	CASSQDAGYFYGYTF	TGTGCCAGCAGCCAAGATGCCGGGTATTTCTATGGCTACACCTTC
TRBV5-1	TRBJ1-1	NA	once	CASSQLQGNTEAFF	TGCGCCAGCAGCCAACTTCAGGGAAACACTGAAGCTTTCTTT
TRBV20-1	TRBJ2-5	NA	NA	CSASRGSQETQYF	TGCAGTGCTAGTCGCGGCTCCCAAGAGACCCAGTACTTC
TRBV18	TRBJ1-2	NA	NA	CASSPSTAAEVYGYTF	TGTGCCAGCTCACCAAGTACTGCGGCAGAAGTATATGGCTACACCTTC
TRBV6-5	TRBJ1-2	NA	NA	CASRSTESYGYTF	TGTGCCAGCAGGTCGACAGAATCCTATGGCTACACCTTC
TRBV5-4	TRBJ2-1	NA	NA	CASSAGTVNEQFF	TGTGCCAGCAGCGCTGGGACTGTTAATGAGCAGTTCTTC
TRBV18	TRBJ2-7	TRBD2	NA	CASSSLILAGVYEQYF	TGTGCCAGCTCATCCCTCATACTAGCGGGAGTTTACGAGCAGTACTTC
TRBV6-2/TRBV6-3	TRBJ2-1	TRBD2	NA	CASSWAGLAGLNEQFF	TGTGCCAGCAGCTGGGCAGGACTAGCGGGACTCAATGAGCAGTTCTTC
TRBV7-9	TRBJ1-2	NA	NA	CASSLLGSEGGYTF	TGTGCCAGCAGCCTCCTCGGGTCGGAGGGTGGCTACACCTTC
TRBV7-2	TRBJ2-1	NA	NA	CASSPAGRTYNEQFF	TGTGCCAGCAGCCCAGCGGGTAGAACCTACAATGAGCAGTTCTTC
TRBV28	TRBJ2-3	TRBD1	NA	CASRKSTGFTDTQYF	TGTGCCAGCAGAAAATCGACAGGGTTCACAGATACGCAGTATTTT
TRBV5-1	TRBJ1-6	TRBD1	NA	CASSVGQGSFYNSPLHF	TGCGCCAGCAGCGTGGGACAGGGGAGCTTCTATAATTCACCCCTCCACTTT
TRBV5-1	TRBJ2-7	NA	NA	CASSLRQGTYEQYF	TGCGCCAGCAGCTTGCGGCAGGGGACCTACGAGCAGTACTTC
TRBV20-1	TRBJ2-1	NA	NA	CSASPGANEQFF	TGCAGTGCTAGTCCAGGGGCGAATGAGCAGTTCTTC
TRBV5-6	TRBJ2-5	NA	NA	CASSLASQETQYF	TGTGCCAGCAGCTTAGCTAGCCAAGAGACCCAGTACTTC
TRBV7-9	TRBJ2-1	TRBD1	NA	CASSLGTGATSSYNEQFF	TGTGCCAGCAGCCTAGGGACAGGGGCGACTAGCTCCTACAATGAGCAGTTCTTC
TRBV7-9	TRBJ2-7	NA	NA	CASSLWTDVYEQYF	TGTGCCAGCAGCTTATGGACAGACGTCTACGAGCAGTACTTC
TRBV5-8	TRBJ2-1	TRBD2	NA	CASSMPGTIYEQFF	TGTGCCAGCAGCATGCCCGGGACTATATATGAGCAGTTCTTC
TRBV11-2	TRBJ2-7	NA	NA	CASNNRGGEQYF	TGTGCCAGCAACAACAGGGGGGGCGAGCAGTACTTC
TRBV7-2	TRBJ2-3	TRBD2	NA	CASSLAFLAGGADTQYF	TGTGCCAGCAGCTTAGCGTTTCTAGCGGGAGGGGCAGATACGCAGTATTTT
TRBV3-1/TRBV3-2	TRBJ1-1	NA	NA	CASSQEVGGGAFF	TGTGCCAGCAGCCAAGAGGTAGGGGGGGGTGCTTTCTTT
TRBV3-1/TRBV3-2	TRBJ2-1	TRBD1	once	CASSSGTESYNEQFF	TGTGCCAGCAGTTCCGGGACAGAATCCTACAATGAGCAGTTCTTC
TRBV4-2	TRBJ2-7	TRBD2	NA	CASSLRLAEYYEQYF	TGTGCCAGCAGCCTTCGACTAGCGGAATACTACGAGCAGTACTTC
TRBV12-5	TRBJ1-2	NA	NA	CASGLAQTEVSYTF	TGTGCTAGTGGTTTGGCCCAGACAGAAGTGAGCTACACCTTC